One sample yielded the 32 T cell receptor beta chains listed below, sequenced in a study of blood T cell repertoires in COVID-19 (TCRdb year 2020). The receptor library was made with the immunoSEQ multiplex PCR assay. Here the immuneACCESS table is served through TCRdb, limited to in-frame sequences with V and J called. Missing clones are a known gap in these copies; in checked studies unresolved V genes cover under half, and the rest lacks a known reason. In all, the sample holds roughly 70,000 clones, and roughly 90% of those were seen once. Together, the top ten hold approximately 1.6% of the sample. Sequenced material: peripheral blood. The source is a man in his forties or fifties with acute or convalescent COVID-19.

This chain joins TRBV30 and TRBJ2-7; TRBD1 is a possible D gene (6 bases). Deletions cut 5 bases from V and 6 bases from J, with 17 bases between. Germline CDR1 reads GTSNPN; CDR2 reads SVGIG (reference sequence). This CDR3 has 13 amino acids. The CDR3 bases are TGTGCCTGGGCCAGGGGTACTTTGGGCGAGCAGTACGTC. Translation gives CAWARGTLGEQYV.

This chain connects TRBV3-1 (or the pseudogene TRBV3-2) to TRBJ2-5; D is undetermined. Trimming took 7 bases from V and 3 from J, leaving 15 bases between them. The germline CDR1 and CDR2 sequences are LGHDT and YNNKEL (reference sequence). This CDR3 comprises 14 residues. CDR3 residues: CASTLLSGKETQYF. The CDR3 DNA sequence: TGTGCCAGCACCCTTCTCTCCGGTAAAGAGACCCAGTACTTC.

This sequence joins TRBV11-2 and TRBJ2-1; TRBD1 might be the D (5 bases). The CDR3 spans 14 residues. The V end was cut by 5 bases, the J end by 6 bases, with 14 bases between. Germline V gene lookup returns CDR1 SGHAT and CDR2 FQNNGV. In DNA form, the CDR3 reads TGTGCCAGCAGCAAAATCCGACAGAGCAATGAGCAGTTCTTC. Translated: CASSKIRQSNEQFF.

In this sample, this clone turned up once. This chain joins TRBV28 and TRBJ2-3, with 9 bases that match TRBD2. Germline-derived CDR1 and CDR2 are MDHEN and SYDVKM. The CDR3 extends over 16 amino acids. V dropped 2 bases and J dropped 4; count of bases not matched to a gene: 7. The CDR3 reads CASSLGRLAGPDTQYF. DNA for the CDR3: TGTGCCAGCAGTTTAGGTAGGCTAGCGGGGCCAGATACGCAGTATTTT.

The genes are TRBV6-5 and TRBJ1-2, with 7 bases that match TRBD1. V trimming: 5 bases; J trimming: 3 bases; junction bases outside the gene matches: 6. Germline assignment: CDR1 MNHEY and CDR2 SVGAGI. This CDR3 has 14 residues. The CDR3 bases are TGTGCCAGCAGTACCCTAGGGGGCTACTATGGCTACACCTTC. Its translation: CASSTLGGYYGYTF.

The V gene is TRBV6-1, the J gene TRBJ2-5; unclear D gene. Germline V gene sequence: CDR1 MNHNS, CDR2 SASEGT. The V end was cut by 3 bases, the J end by 3 bases, with 17 bases between. CDR3 size: 16 residues. The CDR3 here is CASSELPAVAEETQYF. DNA of the CDR3: TGTGCCAGCAGTGAGCTCCCGGCTGTGGCGGAAGAGACCCAGTACTTC.

This chain connects TRBV29-1 to TRBJ1-1; D unclear. This CDR3 is 13 amino acids long. Per germline, CDR1 SQVTM and CDR2 ANQGSEA. V lost 7 bases to trimming and J lost 5 bases, with 17 bases between them. CDR3 in amino acids: CSALPPGETEAFF. The CDR3 bases are TGCAGCGCCCTGCCCCCCGGAGAGACTGAAGCTTTCTTT.

The chain recombines TRBV6-5 with TRBJ1-3, with 7 bases matching TRBD1. This CDR3 spans 15 amino acids. The V gene end was trimmed by 0 bases and the J gene end by 4 bases; junction bases not matched to a gene: 3. Looked up from germline, CDR1 is MNHEY and CDR2 is SVGAGI. In DNA form, the CDR3 reads TGTGCCAGCAGTTACTCGACAGGGATCGGAAACACCATATATTTT. Protein sequence: CASSYSTGIGNTIYF.

The chain links TRBV5-1 to TRBJ2-5; 9 nucleotides agree with TRBD1. Trimming removed 4 bases from V and 4 bases from J; junction bases left unmatched: 8. The CDR3 is 15 amino acids. The germline gives CDR1 SGHRS, CDR2 YFSETQ. CDR3 nucleotides: TGCGCCAGCAGCCCGGGACAGGGTGGGGGAGAGACCCAGTACTTC. The encoded protein is CASSPGQGGGETQYF.

The chain uses TRBV5-4 and TRBJ2-5; D gene uncertain. Germline V gene lookup returns CDR1 SGHNT and CDR2 YYREEE (reference sequence). V gave up 4 bases and J gave up 3 bases, with 13 bases separating them. There are 14 residues in the CDR3. CDR3 protein: CASSPGSVKETQYF. The CDR3 coding sequence is TGTGCCAGCAGCCCTGGTTCGGTGAAAGAGACCCAGTACTTC.

This clone was picked up one time. The chain couples TRBV7-3 to TRBJ2-1, with 8 positions matching TRBD2. This CDR3 spans 14 amino acids. Per the germline V gene, CDR1 is SGHTA and CDR2 is FQGTGA. The V gene end was trimmed by 3 bases and the J gene end by 6 bases; junction bases not matched to a gene: 4. The CDR3 loop is CASSFTGRANEQFF. The CDR3 bases are TGTGCCAGCAGCTTTACCGGGAGGGCCAATGAGCAGTTCTTC.

The chain employs TRBV5-3 and TRBJ2-5; D ambiguous. TRBV5-3 is an open reading frame whose function is uncertain. The CDR3 runs to 17 residues. V shed 0 bases and J shed 0 bases, with 15 bases lying between them. Written as DNA, the CDR3 is TGTGCCAGAAGCTTGGCCCATCTTGAGGAAAACCAAGAGACCCAGTACTTC. Residues: CARSLAHLEENQETQYF.

The chain recombines TRBV3-1 (or the pseudogene TRBV3-2) with TRBJ2-2, with TRBD1 as a possible D gene (6 bases). The germline gives CDR1 LGHDT, CDR2 YNNKEL (reference sequence). The CDR3 covers 15 residues. The V gene lost 3 bases and the J gene lost 6 bases, with 14 bases spanning the gap. CDR3 sequence: CASSHRDTGAGELFF. The CDR3 DNA is TGTGCCAGCAGCCATAGGGACACCGGGGCCGGGGAGCTGTTTTTT.

This clone was observed a handful of times. The rearrangement uses TRBV5-1 and TRBJ1-2; D gene unclear. The ends were cut back, 7 bases at V and 4 bases at J, with 17 bases in the middle. CDR3 length: 14 amino acids. CDR1 is SGHRS and CDR2 is YFSETQ in the germline V gene. The CDR3 here is CASRVGDLPYGYTF. The CDR3 nucleotides are TGCGCCAGCCGGGTCGGGGATCTCCCCTATGGCTACACCTTC.

V and J are TRBV7-3 and TRBJ2-2, with 11 bases identical to TRBD2. Germline CDR1 SGHTA, CDR2 FQGTGA. The length of the CDR3 is 17 residues. The V segment lost 5 bases and the J segment 2 bases; nucleotides outside the gene matches: 7. CDR3 coding DNA: TGTGCCAGCAGCAAACTCGGGACTAGCGGAAACACCGGGGAGCTGTTTTTT. Encoded protein: CASSKLGTSGNTGELFF.

CDR3 amino acids: CASSPQGRGSGANVLTF. DNA for the CDR3: TGTGCCAGCAGTCCTCAGGGGAGGGGATCTGGGGCCAACGTCCTGACTTTC. The chain links TRBV9 to TRBJ2-6, with a weak D call TRBD2 (7 bases). The V end was cut by 5 bases, the J end by 1 base, with 16 bases between. The CDR3 runs to 17 residues. CDR1 is SGDLS, CDR2 YYNGEE, per germline.

The rearrangement joins TRBV4-2 to TRBJ2-1; TRBD2 is a possible D gene (6 bases). V was cut by 11 bases and J by 4 bases, with 21 bases left in between. CDR3 size: 15 residues. From germline, CDR1 is LGHNA and CDR2 YNFKEQ. The CDR3 DNA follows: TGTGCCTACAAATTGCCCGGAGGGTGGTACAATGAGCAGTTCTTC. Residues: CAYKLPGGWYNEQFF.

The chain uses TRBV5-1 and TRBJ1-2; 7 nucleotides line up with TRBD1. Losses at the gene ends were 4 bases for V and 8 bases for J; bases not matched to a gene: 8. The germline CDR1 and CDR2 sequences are SGHRS and YFSETQ. The CDR3 totals 13 residues. The DNA of the CDR3 is TGCGCCAGCAGCACCGACAGGGCAAACGGCTACACCTTC. This gives the protein CASSTDRANGYTF. Together with reference TRBV5-1 and TRBJ1-2, the CDR3 gives the full variable domain: KAGVTQTPRYLIKTRGQQVTLSCSPISGHRSVSWYQQTPGQGLQFLFEYFSETQRNKGNFPGRFSGRQFSNSRSEMNVSTLELGDSALYLCASSTDRANGYTFGSGTRLTVV.

The chain combines TRBV28 with TRBJ1-1; no clear D gene. The CDR3 totals 15 residues. Trimming took 8 bases from V and 1 from J, leaving 17 bases between them. Per the germline V gene, CDR1 is MDHEN and CDR2 is SYDVKM. The CDR3 nucleotides are TGTGCCAGCGGGTGGGAGCCAGCAAAGAACACTGAAGCTTTCTTT. Protein sequence: CASGWEPAKNTEAFF.

The gene calls are TRBV11-2 and TRBJ2-1; 10 bases agree with TRBD2. Per the germline V gene, CDR1 is SGHAT and CDR2 is FQNNGV. V shed 1 base and J 2 bases; nucleotides not matched to a gene: 5. The CDR3 loop spans 17 amino acids. CDR3 DNA: TGTGCCAGCAGCTTAGGGTATAGCGGGGGGACCTACAATGAGCAGTTCTTC. It yields the protein CASSLGYSGGTYNEQFF.

The rearrangement links TRBV27 to TRBJ2-2; the D gene is possibly TRBD1 (7 bases). V was trimmed by 10 bases and J by 5 bases, leaving 23 bases between them. Germline values: CDR1 MNHEY, CDR2 SMNVEV (reference sequence). The CDR3 has 16 amino acids. In DNA, the CDR3 is TGTGCCAACTCCAAAGTTCGACAGGGAGGAACCGGGGAGCTGTTTTTT. It encodes CANSKVRQGGTGELFF.

This chain connects TRBV19 to TRBJ1-1; D not resolved. The CDR3 length is 13 residues. CDR1 is LNHDA and CDR2 is SQIVND in the germline V gene (reference sequence). Trimming shortened V by 7 bases and J by 4 bases, and 13 bases separated the two germline ends. The chain's CDR3 is CASNHLMSTEAFF. CDR3 nucleotide sequence: TGTGCCAGTAACCACCTCATGAGCACTGAAGCTTTCTTT. The full variable domain, rest sourced from reference TRBV19 and TRBJ1-1, is DGGITQSPKYLFRKEGQNVTLSCEQNLNHDAMYWYRQDPGQGLRLIYYSQIVNDFQKGDIAEGYSVSREKKESFPLTVTSAQKNPTAFYLCASNHLMSTEAFFGQGTRLTVV.

This clone was detected once. The V gene is TRBV5-1, the J gene TRBJ2-7; D is ambiguous. The CDR3 is 13 residues long. Looked up from germline, CDR1 is SGHRS and CDR2 is YFSETQ. V was clipped by 3 bases and J by 3 bases, with 10 bases between them. The chain's CDR3 is CASSSPDFYEQYF. Written as DNA, the CDR3 is TGCGCCAGCAGCTCCCCCGACTTCTACGAGCAGTACTTC. The full variable domain, completed using reference TRBV5-1 and TRBJ2-7, is KAGVTQTPRYLIKTRGQQVTLSCSPISGHRSVSWYQQTPGQGLQFLFEYFSETQRNKGNFPGRFSGRQFSNSRSEMNVSTLELGDSALYLCASSSPDFYEQYFGPGTRLTVT.

The chain is built from TRBV19 and TRBJ2-5, with 8 bases that match TRBD2. The germline V gene has CDR1 LNHDA and CDR2 SQIVND (reference sequence). V trimming: 1 base; J trimming: 5 bases; junction bases outside the gene matches: 0. This CDR3 has 13 residues. CDR3: CASSIAGGETQYF. In nucleotides, the CDR3 is TGTGCCAGTAGTATAGCGGGAGGGGAGACCCAGTACTTC.

The CDR3: CAWSLRLGAGYGYTF. CDR3 bases: TGTGCCTGGAGTCTTCGACTGGGAGCTGGCTATGGCTACACCTTC. The chain carries TRBV30 and TRBJ1-2; D is uncertain. Trimming removed 2 bases at V and 4 bases at J, with 17 bases between. The CDR3 is 15 amino acids. The germline V gene encodes CDR1 GTSNPN and CDR2 SVGIG (reference sequence).

The gene calls are TRBV6-5 and TRBJ2-7, with 11 bases aligning to TRBD1. The CDR3 has 15 amino acids. Trimming took 6 bases from V and 2 from J; bases not matched to a gene: 6. Per germline, CDR1 MNHEY and CDR2 SVGAGI. CDR3 residues: CASRPGQGATYEQYF. CDR3 sequence (DNA): TGTGCCAGCAGACCCGGACAGGGGGCTACCTACGAGCAGTACTTC.

This chain uses TRBV29-1 with TRBJ2-7; D is possibly TRBD1 (5 bases). Trimming stripped 1 base from V and 1 base from J, with 8 bases between. In germline, CDR1 is SQVTM, CDR2 ANQGSEA. This CDR3 is built from 13 residues. The CDR3 reads CSVEVQGSYEQYF. CDR3 sequence (DNA): TGCAGCGTTGAAGTTCAGGGTTCCTACGAGCAGTACTTC.

The J gene is TRBJ1-5, the V gene TRBV6-5; D gene unclear. Germline V CDR1 and CDR2: MNHEY, SVGAGI. The V end was cut by 0 bases, the J end by 5 bases, with 8 bases between. The CDR3 has 14 amino acids. This CDR3 reads CASSYSQSYQPQHF. The CDR3 nucleotides are TGTGCCAGCAGTTACTCACAGTCATATCAGCCCCAGCATTTT.

The chain combines TRBV6-6 with TRBJ1-1; the D is unclear. Germline CDR1 and CDR2: MNHNY and SVGAGI (reference sequence). V was pared by 5 bases and J by 3 bases, with 10 bases between. The CDR3 runs 13 residues. CDR3 region: CASSLTGDTEAFF. Written as DNA, the CDR3 is TGTGCCAGCAGTCTCACGGGAGACACTGAAGCTTTCTTT.

This clone turned up a few times. This chain connects TRBV7-2 to TRBJ2-3; D gene ambiguous. The CDR3 is 16 amino acids. The germline gives CDR1 SGHTA, CDR2 FQGNSA. Between the trimmed V and J ends, which lost 1 base and 2 bases, there was a span of 13 bases. CDR3 nucleotides: TGTGCCAGCAGCTTAGGCGGCTTTACCTTCACAGATACGCAGTATTTT. Encoded protein: CASSLGGFTFTDTQYF.

This clone came up once. The chain couples TRBV7-9 to TRBJ1-2; no reliable D call. The CDR3 has 11 residues. Trimming took off 5 bases at V and 7 bases at J, with 8 bases between the two ends. The germline V gene has CDR1 SEHNR and CDR2 FQNEAQ (reference sequence). Written as DNA, the CDR3 is TGTGCCAGCAGCCTCCTGTTTGGCTACACCTTC. It yields the protein CASSLLFGYTF.

The chain uses TRBV6-2 or TRBV6-3 and TRBJ2-7, with 9 bases fitting TRBD2. The germline V gene encodes CDR1 MNHEY and CDR2 SVGEGT. The CDR3 runs to 18 residues. Trimming at V came to 2 bases and at J to 6 bases, leaving 17 bases not matched to a gene. Here the CDR3 reads CASSYLPAGGPPGLEQYF. In DNA, the CDR3 is TGTGCCAGCAGTTACCTGCCTGCGGGAGGGCCACCCGGCCTCGAGCAGTACTTC.